The TCR beta chain described here comes from a study of memory CD4+ T cells and cytomegalovirus serostatus. Concerning this clone itself: The antigen is not known.

The sort gate was single viable CD3+CD4+CD8-CD45RO+ cells for memory CD4+ T cells. Germline loops: CDR1 SGHRS, CDR2 YFSETQ. Trimming took off 1 base at V and 11 bases at J, with 18 bases between the two ends. CDR3 length: 14 amino acids. Authors' methods: Out-of-frame sequences were removed, leaving roughly 2,200,000 distinct TCRbeta sequences. The repertoire was sequenced with immunoSEQ multiplex PCR; TCRdb's copy has only in-frame clones and lacks some. From that table come the V and J calls and clone size; the DNA was used to work out D and trimming. The sample comprises 56,000 or so clones, around 80% of which are singletons, and less than 0.6% rests with the top ten. General study results and limits: A US-trained random forest predicted CMV serostatus with median AUC around 0.91.

The V call is TRBV5-1, the J call TRBJ1-2; a possible D gene is TRBD1 (5 bases). This TCR was recovered from an adult in good health and CMV-seronegative. Some clones in this sample may be carry-over from other donors' samples. Sequenced input: memory CD4+ T cells from blood. CDR3 coding DNA: TGCGCCAGCAGCTTGTCGGGAGGGGATGGAAGATACACCTTC. Translated, it gives CASSLSGGDGRYTF.